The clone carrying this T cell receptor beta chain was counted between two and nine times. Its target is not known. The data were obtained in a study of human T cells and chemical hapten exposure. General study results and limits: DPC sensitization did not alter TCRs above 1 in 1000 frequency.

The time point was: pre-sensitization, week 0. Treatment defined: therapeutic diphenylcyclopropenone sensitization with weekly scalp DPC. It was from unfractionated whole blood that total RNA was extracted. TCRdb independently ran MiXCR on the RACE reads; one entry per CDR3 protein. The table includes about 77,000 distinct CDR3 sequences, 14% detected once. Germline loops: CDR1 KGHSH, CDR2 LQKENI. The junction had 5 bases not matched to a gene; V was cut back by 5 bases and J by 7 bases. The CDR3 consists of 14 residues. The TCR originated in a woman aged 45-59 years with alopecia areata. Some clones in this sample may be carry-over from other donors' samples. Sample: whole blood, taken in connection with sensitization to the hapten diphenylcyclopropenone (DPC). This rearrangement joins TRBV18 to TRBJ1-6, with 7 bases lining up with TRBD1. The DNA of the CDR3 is TGTGCCAGCTCAACAGGGACAGAGAATTCACCCCTCCACTTT. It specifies CASSTGTENSPLHF.